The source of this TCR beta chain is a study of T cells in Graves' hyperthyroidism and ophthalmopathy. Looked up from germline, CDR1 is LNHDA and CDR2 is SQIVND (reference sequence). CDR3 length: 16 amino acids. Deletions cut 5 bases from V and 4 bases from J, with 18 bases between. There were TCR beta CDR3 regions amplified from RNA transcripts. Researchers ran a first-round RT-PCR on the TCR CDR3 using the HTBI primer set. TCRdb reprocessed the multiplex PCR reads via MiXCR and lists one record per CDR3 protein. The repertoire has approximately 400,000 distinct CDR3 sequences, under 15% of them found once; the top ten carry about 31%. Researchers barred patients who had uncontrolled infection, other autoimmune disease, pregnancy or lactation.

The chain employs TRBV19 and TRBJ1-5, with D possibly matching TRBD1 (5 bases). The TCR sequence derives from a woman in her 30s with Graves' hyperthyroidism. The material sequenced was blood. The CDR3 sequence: CASSPQAGRINQPQHF. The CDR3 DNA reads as TGTGCCAGTAGTCCCCAAGCGGGACGGATTAATCAGCCCCAGCATTTT.